This entry features one TCR beta chain sequence. This sample is part of a study of blood T cell repertoires in COVID-19. Study context: The origin of the acute and convalescent COVID-19 samples was the United States, Italy and Spain. PBMCs, B-cell-depleted T cells, or T cells provided the cDNA or gDNA that made up the material.

Authors' processing steps: Amplification with reference gene primers provided the estimates of nucleated cell counts. Profiling relied on immunoSEQ multiplex PCR, and the TCRdb table lists in-frame clones only, not all of them. That table gives V, J and clone size, and the DNA gave D and trimming. The sample has around 110,000 clones; more than 75% are singletons. Sequencing was carried out using peripheral blood. The receptor was isolated from a middle-aged man with acute or convalescent COVID-19.

CDR3 nucleotides: TGTGCCAGCAGCCAAGTGGGGGCGAATTCACCCCTCCACTTT. Amino acid sequence: CASSQVGANSPLHF. The gene calls are TRBV3-1 (or the pseudogene TRBV3-2) and TRBJ1-6, with D maybe TRBD1 (6 bases). Germline V CDR1 and CDR2: LGHDT, YNNKEL (reference sequence). Trimming took 1 base from V and 7 from J, leaving 8 bases between them. The CDR3 has 14 amino acids.